This TCR beta chain originates from a study of blood T cell repertoires in COVID-19. Overall study context: The United States, Italy and Spain provided the acute and convalescent COVID-19 samples. The analysed material was cDNA or gDNA that came from T cells, B-cell-depleted T cells, or PBMCs.

Authors' data handling: Amplification with reference gene primers provided the estimates of nucleated cell counts. Sequencing used immunoSEQ multiplex PCR; TCRdb keeps in-frame clones, though not all of them. D and trimming were read from the DNA, whereas the V and J calls and clone size are those reported in that table. Seen here are about 290,000 clones, roughly 90% observed once, and the top ten hold 0.94%. The germline gives CDR1 SGHRS, CDR2 YFSETQ. The CDR3 sequence is 14 residues long. V dropped 0 bases and J dropped 3 bases, with 7 bases sitting between them. This receptor was obtained from a woman in her thirties or forties who had recovered from COVID-19. Sequencing was done on a sample of peripheral blood. The chain joins TRBV5-1 to TRBJ1-5, with D hard to call. In nucleotides, the CDR3 is TGCGCCAGCAGCTTGGGGGAGATCAATCAGCCCCAGCATTTT. It yields the protein CASSLGEINQPQHF.